The present entry profiles one T cell receptor (beta chain) with its context. This specimen belongs to a study of shared clonotypes between healthy human individuals. Selected positively for CCR7 and CD45RO-negative, naive CD8 cells excluded terminally differentiated effector memory CD45RA+ cells. Generated by immunoSEQ multiplex PCR, the TCRdb table keeps only in-frame clones and is missing some. Of about 800,000 clones listed, 90% to 98% are singletons. Between the trimmed V and J ends, which lost 4 bases and 0 bases, there was a span of 6 bases. Germline V lookup: CDR1 SGDLS, CDR2 YYNGEE. The CDR3 extends over 13 amino acids.

Material for sequencing was naive CD8+ T cells sorted from blood. The V and J genes are TRBV9 and TRBJ2-3; D not resolved. This TCR was sampled from a man younger than 45 in good health. The chain's CDR3 is CASSPMSTDTQYF. Here the CDR3 DNA reads TGTGCCAGCAGCCCGATGAGCACAGATACGCAGTATTTT.